This T cell receptor beta chain was identified in a study of cytomegalovirus exposure and HLA in healthy donors. This CDR3 contains 16 residues. CDR1 and CDR2 (germline): SGHVS, FNYEAQ. V lost 4 bases to trimming and J lost 0 bases; unmatched junction nucleotides: 0. A word on this clone: Its antigen is currently unknown.

Researchers ran the PCR with 60 Vbeta and 13 Jbeta primers. Only in-frame clones appear in the TCRdb table, and some are missing; sequencing was by immunoSEQ multiplex PCR. Of fewer than 200,000 clones listed, approximately 84% were seen once; the top ten hold around 4.4%. General study points: Immune exposure information comprised only CMV serostatus.

Sample: PBMCs. This clonotype was obtained from a woman between 45 and 65 years old in good health and CMV-seropositive. The chain joins TRBV7-6 to TRBJ2-1; the match to TRBD2 covers 13 bases. The DNA for the CDR3 is TGTGCCAGCAGCTGGACTAGCGGGAGCTCCTACAATGAGCAGTTCTTC. This translates into CASSWTSGSSYNEQFF.